These 21 T cell receptor beta chains originate from one sample sequenced in a study of blood T cell repertoires in COVID-19 (dated by TCRdb to 2020 to 2021). Preparation of the library involved the immunoSEQ multiplex PCR assay. TCRdb mirrors the immuneACCESS table, restricted to in-frame sequences. Some clones are absent from its copies; in checked studies, under half trace to an unresolved V gene, and the reason for the others is unknown. The sample table holds around 200,000 clones, of which 70% to 85% were seen once. More than 5.5% of the sample comes from the top ten. The specimen was peripheral blood. These receptors came from a human donor in a cohort sampled during active COVID-19.

The chain is built from TRBV27 and TRBJ1-2; D might be TRBD1 (6 bases). The V end lost 6 bases, the J end lost 7 bases, and 24 bases lay between the germline ends. Germline loops: CDR1 MNHEY, CDR2 SMNVEV (reference sequence). The CDR3 consists of 16 residues. The chain's CDR3 is CASSRSGGGAHSGYTF. The CDR3 DNA reads as TGTGCCAGCAGCCGGAGTGGGGGGGGCGCCCACTCTGGCTACACCTTC.

V gene TRBV9 combines with J gene TRBJ2-1; D may be TRBD2 (7 bases). V was clipped by 4 bases and J by 7 bases, with 18 bases between them. This CDR3 contains 15 residues. Germline V lookup: CDR1 SGDLS, CDR2 YYNGEE. The CDR3 DNA reads as TGTGCCAGCAGCTCAGCTGGGGGGGCTGATAATGAGCAGTTCTTC. Residues: CASSSAGGADNEQFF.

The V call is TRBV6-5, the J call TRBJ1-1, with TRBD1 as a possible D gene (6 bases). This CDR3 has 15 residues. The V end lost 7 bases, the J end lost 4 bases, and 19 bases lay between the germline ends. Germline V gives CDR1 MNHEY, CDR2 SVGAGI. CDR3 DNA sequence: TGTGCCAGCACCAAAGATGGGGGCCGAGTCACTGAAGCTTTCTTT. The encoded protein is CASTKDGGRVTEAFF.

V and J are TRBV15 and TRBJ2-3, with 10 bases matching TRBD1. The V and J ends lost 4 bases and 5 bases, in that order; junction bases with no gene match: 3. Looked up from germline, CDR1 is LNHNV and CDR2 is YYDKDF (reference sequence). The CDR3 length is 14 residues. CDR3 amino acids: CATSKGTGEDTQYF. The CDR3 DNA follows: TGTGCCACCAGCAAAGGGACAGGGGAAGATACGCAGTATTTT.

This clone turned up a few times. The V gene is TRBV5-4, the J gene TRBJ1-1, with 7 positions matching TRBD1. Germline V gives CDR1 SGHNT, CDR2 YYREEE (reference sequence). J was trimmed by 5 bases and V by 3 bases; bases with no gene match: 7. CDR3 length: 14 amino acids. The CDR3 region has the DNA TGTGCCAGCAGCTCATACAGGGGTATGACTGAAGCTTTCTTT. Translated: CASSSYRGMTEAFF.

The gene calls are TRBV5-1 and TRBJ2-7; 13 bases map to TRBD2. Germline V gene sequence: CDR1 SGHRS, CDR2 YFSETQ. There are 15 residues in the CDR3. V was clipped by 4 bases and J by 2 bases; unmatched bases: 3. The CDR3 region has the DNA TGCGCCAGCAGCCGACTAGCGGGGGGCACCTACGAGCAGTACTTC. It specifies CASSRLAGGTYEQYF.

The rearrangement joins TRBV7-9 to TRBJ2-5, with D possibly matching TRBD2 (6 bases). From germline, CDR1 is SEHNR and CDR2 FQNEAQ (reference sequence). With 3 bases removed from V and 2 bases from J, the gap between germline ends came to 10 bases. The CDR3 has 14 residues. The CDR3 region has the DNA TGTGCCAGCAGCTTGTTTAGCGGACAAGAGACCCAGTACTTC. Translation gives CASSLFSGQETQYF.

J is TRBJ1-3 and V is TRBV3-1 (or the pseudogene TRBV3-2), with 7 bases lining up with TRBD1. Germline V CDR1 and CDR2: LGHDT, YNNKEL (reference sequence). V was pared by 2 bases and J by 3 bases, with 16 bases of the junction left unmatched. This CDR3 comprises 19 residues. The CDR3 loop is CASSQPYRDRTTNGNTIYF. For the CDR3, the DNA is TGTGCCAGCAGCCAACCCTACCGGGACAGAACGACGAATGGAAACACCATATATTTT.

V and J are TRBV29-1 and TRBJ1-1; 9 bases align to TRBD1. Germline values: CDR1 SQVTM, CDR2 ANQGSEA. This CDR3 is built from 12 residues. With V trimmed by 5 bases and J by 3 bases, 1 base remained unmatched. The CDR3 bases are TGCAGCGTTCGACAGGGGGACACTGAAGCTTTCTTT. This translates into CSVRQGDTEAFF.

This clone was picked up one time. The chain is built from TRBV2 and TRBJ1-2; 7 positions match TRBD1. The CDR3 runs 18 residues. Losses at the gene ends were 4 bases for V and 1 base for J; bases not matched to a gene: 15. Germline lookup yields CDR1 SNHLY and CDR2 FYNNEI. CDR3 sequence (DNA): TGTGCCAGCAGTGGAGACGGACGGGACAGCAAGATTAACTATGGCTACACCTTC. Its translation: CASSGDGRDSKINYGYTF.

In regard to this clone: Distinct nucleotide sequences in the sample also encode this CDR3. The rearrangement uses TRBV12-5 and TRBJ2-7; TRBD2 matches 9 bases. The trim removed 0 bases at V and 4 bases at J, leaving 7 bases unmatched. From germline, CDR1 is LGHNT and CDR2 FRNRAP. CDR3 length equals 16 residues. This CDR3 is CASGLVGGGGAYEQYF. The CDR3 nucleotides read TGTGCTAGTGGTTTGGTAGGTGGCGGGGGGGCTTACGAGCAGTACTTC.

This chain connects TRBV28 to TRBJ2-3; 13 positions agree with TRBD2. CDR1 MDHEN and CDR2 SYDVKM come from the germline V gene. V trimming: 5 bases; J trimming: 6 bases; junction bases outside the gene matches: 11. The CDR3 has 17 amino acids. The CDR3 loop is CASSPLVLAGGQDTQYF. In DNA form, the CDR3 reads TGTGCCAGCAGTCCACTTGTACTAGCGGGGGGGCAGGATACGCAGTATTTT.

This sequence joins TRBV27 and TRBJ1-5; D possibly corresponds to TRBD1 (6 bases). V was clipped by 3 bases and J by 3 bases, with 12 bases between them. The CDR3 sequence is 15 residues long. Germline V gene lookup returns CDR1 MNHEY and CDR2 SMNVEV (reference sequence). The CDR3, as DNA: TGTGCCAGCAGTTTGGGGGGGCTTTTCAATCAGCCCCAGCATTTT. Translated, it gives CASSLGGLFNQPQHF.

The chain employs TRBV5-1 and TRBJ2-5; no clear D gene. The germline V gene encodes CDR1 SGHRS and CDR2 YFSETQ. The CDR3 runs to 13 residues. Trimming took 4 bases from V and 2 from J, leaving 9 bases between them. As DNA, the CDR3 is TGCGCCAGCAGCCCTGACATTCAAGAGACCCAGTACTTC. As protein: CASSPDIQETQYF.

V usage is TRBV4-1 and J usage is TRBJ2-1; D is perhaps TRBD1 (5 bases). Per germline, CDR1 MGHRA and CDR2 YSYEKL. The CDR3 runs to 14 residues. V lost 4 bases to trimming and J lost 8 bases, with 15 bases between them. The CDR3 here is CASSLNRQIDEQFF. CDR3 bases: TGCGCCAGCAGCCTCAACAGACAGATCGATGAGCAGTTCTTC.

The chain carries TRBV14 and TRBJ2-7; tentatively, D is TRBD1 (5 bases). From germline, CDR1 is SGHDN and CDR2 FVKESK. The V gene lost 4 bases and the J gene lost 3 bases, with 10 bases spanning the gap. The CDR3 length is 13 residues. The CDR3 here is CASSLDTNYEQYF. CDR3 nucleotide sequence: TGTGCCAGCAGCCTGGACACAAACTACGAGCAGTACTTC.

This chain links TRBV5-5 with TRBJ1-3, with 8 bases identical to TRBD1. J was trimmed by 7 bases and V by 4 bases; bases with no gene match: 7. The CDR3 is made up of 14 amino acids. Germline lookup yields CDR1 SGHKS and CDR2 YYEKEE (reference sequence). The CDR3 DNA sequence: TGTGCCAGCAGCCAGGGACAGGCGACGAACACCATATATTTT. It yields the protein CASSQGQATNTIYF. The full variable domain, completed using reference TRBV5-5 and TRBJ1-3, is DAGVTQSPTHLIKTRGQQVTLRCSPISGHKSVSWYQQVLGQGPQFIFQYYEKEERGRGNFPDRFSARQFPNYSSELNVNALLLGDSALYLCASSQGQATNTIYFGEGSWLTVV.

As DNA, the CDR3 is TGTGCCTGGAGGGCCAGGACAGGCTCATTCTACGAGCAGTACTTC. It specifies CAWRARTGSFYEQYF. V usage is TRBV30 and J usage is TRBJ2-7, with 7 bases fitting TRBD1. The CDR3 covers 15 residues. Germline V lookup: CDR1 GTSNPN, CDR2 SVGIG (reference sequence). J gave up 3 bases and V 3 bases, and 11 bases lay outside the gene matches.

This clone was detected only once. The V gene is TRBV4-1, the J gene TRBJ2-4, with TRBD1 matching 7 bases. CDR3 length: 16 residues. Germline CDR1 and CDR2: MGHRA and YSYEKL. With V trimmed by 0 bases and J by 7 bases, 9 bases remained unmatched. CDR3 residues: CASSQDPPGTVNIQYF. CDR3 DNA: TGCGCCAGCAGCCAAGATCCGCCAGGGACAGTGAACATTCAGTACTTC.

The chain carries TRBV21-1 and TRBJ1-5; no DNA check was done on the table's D call, TRBD1. TRBV21-1 is a documented pseudogene. The CDR3 extends over 14 amino acids. The CDR3 loop is CASSMGQGGQPQHF. Here the CDR3 DNA reads TGTGCCAGCAGCATGGGACAGGGAGGTCAGCCCCAGCATTTT.

The chain joins TRBV9 to TRBJ2-3, with 8 bases fitting TRBD2. V gave up 0 bases and J gave up 2 bases; unmatched junction bases: 5. This CDR3 has 16 residues. Germline lookup yields CDR1 SGDLS and CDR2 YYNGEE. The CDR3 loop is CASSVAGGGPTDTQYF. In nucleotides, the CDR3 is TGTGCCAGCAGCGTAGCGGGCGGGGGGCCCACAGATACGCAGTATTTT.